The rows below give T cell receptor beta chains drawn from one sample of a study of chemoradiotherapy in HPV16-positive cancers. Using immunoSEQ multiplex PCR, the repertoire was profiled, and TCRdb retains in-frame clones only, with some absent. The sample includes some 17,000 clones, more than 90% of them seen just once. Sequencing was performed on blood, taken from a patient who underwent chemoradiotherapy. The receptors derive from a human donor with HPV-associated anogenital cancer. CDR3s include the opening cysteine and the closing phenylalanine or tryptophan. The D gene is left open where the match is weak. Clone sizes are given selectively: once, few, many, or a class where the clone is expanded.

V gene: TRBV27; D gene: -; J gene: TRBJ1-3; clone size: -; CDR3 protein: CASSSHTGLSGNTIYF; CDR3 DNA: TGTGCCAGCAGTTCACACACAGGCCTGTCTGGAAACACCATATATTTT
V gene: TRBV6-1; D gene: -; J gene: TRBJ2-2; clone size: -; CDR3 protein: CASSWTVLTGELFF; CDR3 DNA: TGTGCCAGCAGTTGGACAGTACTCACCGGGGAGCTGTTTTTT
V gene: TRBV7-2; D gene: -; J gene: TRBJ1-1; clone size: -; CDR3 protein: CATRGMGTEAFF; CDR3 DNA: TGTGCCACCAGGGGCATGGGCACTGAAGCTTTCTTT
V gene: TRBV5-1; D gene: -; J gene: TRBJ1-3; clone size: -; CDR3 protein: CASSRTGTREPSSGNTIYF; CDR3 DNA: TGCGCCAGCAGCCGCACCGGGACAAGAGAACCGAGCTCTGGAAACACCATATATTTT
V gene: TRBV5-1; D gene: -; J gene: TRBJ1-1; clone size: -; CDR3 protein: CASTPGATKNTEAFF; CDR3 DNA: TGCGCCAGCACCCCCGGGGCCACAAAGAACACTGAAGCTTTCTTT
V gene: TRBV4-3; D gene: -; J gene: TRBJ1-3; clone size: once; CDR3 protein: CASSQDSGETDTIYF; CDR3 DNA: TGCGCCAGCAGCCAAGATTCGGGGGAGACGGACACCATATATTTT
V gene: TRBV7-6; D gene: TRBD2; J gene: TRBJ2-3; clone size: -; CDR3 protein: CASSSWTSGGADTQYF; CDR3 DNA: TGTGCCAGCAGCTCTTGGACTAGCGGGGGGGCAGATACGCAGTATTTT
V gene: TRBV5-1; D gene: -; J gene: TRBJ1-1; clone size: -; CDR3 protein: CASSSLPGRQNTEAFF; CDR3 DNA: TGCGCCAGCAGCTCCCTCCCGGGACGGCAGAACACTGAAGCTTTCTTT
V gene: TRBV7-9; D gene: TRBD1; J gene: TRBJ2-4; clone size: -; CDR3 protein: CASSSTDRGEAKNIQYF; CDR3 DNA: TGTGCCAGCAGCTCGACGGACAGGGGGGAGGCCAAAAACATTCAGTACTTC
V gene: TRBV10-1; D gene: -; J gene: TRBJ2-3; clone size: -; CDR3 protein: CASSEVTPDTQYF; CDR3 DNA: TGCGCCAGCAGTGAAGTCACACCAGATACGCAGTATTTT
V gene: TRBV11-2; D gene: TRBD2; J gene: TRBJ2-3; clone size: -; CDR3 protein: CASSRRGVGTDTQYF; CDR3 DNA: TGTGCCAGCAGCCGTCGGGGGGTGGGCACAGATACGCAGTATTTT
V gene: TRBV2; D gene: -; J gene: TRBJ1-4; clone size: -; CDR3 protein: CATNPQRATNEKLFF; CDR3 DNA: TGTGCCACCAACCCCCAGCGAGCAACTAATGAAAAACTGTTTTTT
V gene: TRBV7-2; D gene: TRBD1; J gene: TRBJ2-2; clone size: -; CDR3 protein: CASSPDRVPGELFF; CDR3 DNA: TGTGCCAGCAGTCCTGACAGGGTCCCCGGGGAGCTGTTTTTT
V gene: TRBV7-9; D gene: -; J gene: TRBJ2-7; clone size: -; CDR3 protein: CASSQDSNEQYF; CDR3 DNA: TGTGCCAGCAGCCAGGACAGCAACGAGCAGTACTTC
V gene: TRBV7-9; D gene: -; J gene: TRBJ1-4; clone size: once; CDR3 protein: CASSGDNEKLFF; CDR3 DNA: TGTGCCAGCTCAGGGGATAATGAAAAACTGTTTTTT
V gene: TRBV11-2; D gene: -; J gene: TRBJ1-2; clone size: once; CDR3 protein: CASSQGQNYGYTF; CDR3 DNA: TGTGCCAGCAGCCAAGGACAGAACTATGGCTACACCTTC
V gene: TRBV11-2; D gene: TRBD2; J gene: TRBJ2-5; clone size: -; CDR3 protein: CASSFNGAGKETQYF; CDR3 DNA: TGTGCCAGCAGCTTTAACGGAGCGGGGAAAGAGACCCAGTACTTC
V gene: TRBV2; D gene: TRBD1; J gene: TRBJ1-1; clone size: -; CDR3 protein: CASNPDRGRLGTEAFF; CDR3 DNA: TGTGCCAGCAATCCGGACAGGGGTAGACTCGGCACTGAAGCTTTCTTT
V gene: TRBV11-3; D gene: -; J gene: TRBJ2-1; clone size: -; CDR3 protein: CASSLDPGGDSYNEQFF; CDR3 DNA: TGTGCCAGCAGCTTAGATCCCGGGGGTGACTCCTACAATGAGCAGTTCTTC
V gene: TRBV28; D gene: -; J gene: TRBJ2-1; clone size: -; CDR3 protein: CASSLVLGNEQFF; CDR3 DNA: TGTGCCAGCAGTTTGGTTTTGGGAAATGAGCAGTTCTTC
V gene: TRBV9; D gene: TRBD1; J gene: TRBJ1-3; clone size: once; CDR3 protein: CASSVKGATDGNTIYF; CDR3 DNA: TGTGCCAGCAGCGTAAAGGGGGCTACGGATGGAAACACCATATATTTT
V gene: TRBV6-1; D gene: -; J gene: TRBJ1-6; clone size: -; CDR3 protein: CASSAGVGSPLHF; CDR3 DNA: TGTGCCAGCAGTGCAGGGGTTGGTTCACCCCTCCACTTT
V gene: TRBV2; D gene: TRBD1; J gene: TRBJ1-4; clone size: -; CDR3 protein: CASSGTGLNEKLFF; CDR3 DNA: TGTGCCAGCAGTGGGACAGGGTTGAATGAAAAACTGTTTTTT
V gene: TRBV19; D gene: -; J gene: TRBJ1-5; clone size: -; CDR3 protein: CASSTTGSLGGQPQHF; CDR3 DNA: TGTGCCAGTAGTACTACAGGGTCTCTCGGGGGTCAGCCCCAGCATTTT
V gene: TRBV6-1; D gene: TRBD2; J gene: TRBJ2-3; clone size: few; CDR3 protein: CASSEASGGPDTQYF; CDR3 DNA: TGTGCCAGCAGTGAAGCTAGCGGGGGGCCAGATACGCAGTATTTT
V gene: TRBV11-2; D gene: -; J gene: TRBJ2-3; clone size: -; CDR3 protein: CASSLEPLPDTQYF; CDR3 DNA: TGTGCCAGCAGCTTAGAGCCCCTGCCAGATACGCAGTATTTT
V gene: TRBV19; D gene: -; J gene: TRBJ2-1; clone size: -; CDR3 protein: CASSHSHRDAGFHEQFF; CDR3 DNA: TGTGCCAGTAGCCATTCCCATCGGGACGCGGGTTTTCATGAGCAGTTCTTC
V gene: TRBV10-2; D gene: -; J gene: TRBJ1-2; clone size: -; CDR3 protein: CASEGGRYGYTF; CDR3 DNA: TGCGCCAGCGAGGGGGGACGCTATGGCTACACCTTC
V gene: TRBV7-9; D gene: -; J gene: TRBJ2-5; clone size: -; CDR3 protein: CASSPGLVIQETQYF; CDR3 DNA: TGTGCCAGCAGCCCAGGGTTAGTAATCCAAGAGACCCAGTACTTC
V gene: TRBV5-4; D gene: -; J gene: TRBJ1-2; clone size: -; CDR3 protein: CASSLRGTNYGYTF; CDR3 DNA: TGTGCCAGCAGCTTGCGGGGAACTAACTATGGCTACACCTTC
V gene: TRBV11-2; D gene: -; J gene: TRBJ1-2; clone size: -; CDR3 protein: CASSFGQRGFYGYTF; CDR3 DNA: TGTGCCAGCAGCTTTGGACAGAGAGGGTTCTATGGCTACACCTTC
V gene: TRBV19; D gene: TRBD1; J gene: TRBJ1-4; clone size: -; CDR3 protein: CASNQQGPREKLFF; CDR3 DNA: TGTGCCAGTAACCAACAGGGGCCCAGAGAAAAACTGTTTTTT
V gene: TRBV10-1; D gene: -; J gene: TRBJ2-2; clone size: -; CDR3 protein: CASSPHDRDTGELFF; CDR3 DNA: TGCGCCAGCAGTCCCCACGACCGGGACACCGGGGAGCTGTTTTTT
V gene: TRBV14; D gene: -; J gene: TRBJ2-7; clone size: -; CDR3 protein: CASSQDRSYEQYF; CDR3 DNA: TGTGCCAGCAGCCAAGACCGTTCCTACGAGCAGTACTTC
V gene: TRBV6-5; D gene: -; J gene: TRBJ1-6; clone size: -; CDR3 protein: CASSQGGNSPLHF; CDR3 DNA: TGTGCCAGCAGTCAGGGCGGGAATTCACCCCTCCACTTT
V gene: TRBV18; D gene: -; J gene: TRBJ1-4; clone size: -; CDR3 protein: CASSPRGGADEKLFF; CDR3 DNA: TGTGCCAGCTCACCACGTGGGGGCGCCGACGAAAAACTGTTTTTT
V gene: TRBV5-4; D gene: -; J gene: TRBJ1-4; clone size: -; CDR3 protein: CASSQDQAANEKLFF; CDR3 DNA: TGCGCCAGCAGCCAAGATCAGGCGGCTAATGAAAAACTGTTTTTT
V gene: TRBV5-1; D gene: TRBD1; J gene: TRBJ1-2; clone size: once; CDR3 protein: CASHPAGGAEGYTF; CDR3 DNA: TGCGCCAGCCACCCCGCAGGGGGCGCGGAAGGCTACACCTTC
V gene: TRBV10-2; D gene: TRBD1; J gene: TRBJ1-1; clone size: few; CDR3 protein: CASSGTGGASISEAFF; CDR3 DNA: TGCGCCAGCAGCGGGACAGGGGGCGCGAGTATTTCTGAAGCTTTCTTT
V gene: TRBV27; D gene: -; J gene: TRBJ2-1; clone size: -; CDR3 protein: CASSLITQASSYNEQFF; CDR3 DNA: TGTGCCAGCAGTTTAATAACCCAGGCGAGCTCCTACAATGAGCAGTTCTTC
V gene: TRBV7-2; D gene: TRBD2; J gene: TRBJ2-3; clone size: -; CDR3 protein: CASRTRAGGKDTQYF; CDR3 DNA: TGTGCCAGCAGGACTCGAGCGGGGGGCAAAGATACGCAGTATTTT
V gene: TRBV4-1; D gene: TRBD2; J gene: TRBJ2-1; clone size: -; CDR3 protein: CASSQLGGLADNEQFF; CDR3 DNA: TGCGCCAGCAGCCAACTAGGGGGACTAGCGGACAATGAGCAGTTCTTC
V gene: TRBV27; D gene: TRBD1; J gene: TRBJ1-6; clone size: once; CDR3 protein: CASSVYRDRVNNSPLHF; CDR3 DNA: TGTGCCAGCAGTGTATACCGGGACAGGGTCAATAATTCACCCCTCCACTTT
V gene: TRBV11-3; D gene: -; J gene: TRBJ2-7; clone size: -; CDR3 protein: CASSSPGTLNYEQYF; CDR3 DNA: TGTGCCAGCAGTAGTCCAGGGACACTAAACTACGAGCAGTACTTC
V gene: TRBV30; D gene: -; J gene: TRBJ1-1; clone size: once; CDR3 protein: CAWSSGGANTEAFF; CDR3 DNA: TGTGCCTGGAGTTCCGGAGGGGCTAACACTGAAGCTTTCTTT
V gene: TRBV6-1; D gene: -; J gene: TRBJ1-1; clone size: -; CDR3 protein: CASSADVIAFF; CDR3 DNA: TGTGCCAGCAGTGCCGACGTCATAGCTTTCTTT
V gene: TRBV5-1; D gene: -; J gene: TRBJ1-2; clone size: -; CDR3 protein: CASSSGMAYGYTF; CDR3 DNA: TGCGCCAGCAGTTCAGGGATGGCCTATGGCTACACCTTC
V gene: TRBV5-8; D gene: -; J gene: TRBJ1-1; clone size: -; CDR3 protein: CAIENVILNTEAFF; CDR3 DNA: TGTGCCATCGAGAACGTCATTCTGAACACTGAAGCTTTCTTT